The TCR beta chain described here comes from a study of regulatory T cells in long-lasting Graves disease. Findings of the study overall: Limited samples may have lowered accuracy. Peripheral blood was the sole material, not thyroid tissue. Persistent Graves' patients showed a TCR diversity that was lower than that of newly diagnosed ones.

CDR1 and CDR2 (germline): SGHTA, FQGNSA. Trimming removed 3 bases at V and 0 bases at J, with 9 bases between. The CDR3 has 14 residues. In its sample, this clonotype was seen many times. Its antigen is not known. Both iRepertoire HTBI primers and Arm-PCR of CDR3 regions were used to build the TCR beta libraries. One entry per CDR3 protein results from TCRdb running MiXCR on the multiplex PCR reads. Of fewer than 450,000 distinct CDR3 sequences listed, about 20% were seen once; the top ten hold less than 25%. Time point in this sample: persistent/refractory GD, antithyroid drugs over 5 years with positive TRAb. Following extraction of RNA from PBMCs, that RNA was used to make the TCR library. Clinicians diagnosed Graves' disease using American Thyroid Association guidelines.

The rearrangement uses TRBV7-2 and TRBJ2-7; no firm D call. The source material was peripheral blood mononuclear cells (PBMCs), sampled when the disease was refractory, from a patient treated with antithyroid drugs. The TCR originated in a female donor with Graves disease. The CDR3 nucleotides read TGTGCCAGCAGCTTGGACGTTATCTCCTACGAGCAGTACTTC. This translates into CASSLDVISYEQYF.